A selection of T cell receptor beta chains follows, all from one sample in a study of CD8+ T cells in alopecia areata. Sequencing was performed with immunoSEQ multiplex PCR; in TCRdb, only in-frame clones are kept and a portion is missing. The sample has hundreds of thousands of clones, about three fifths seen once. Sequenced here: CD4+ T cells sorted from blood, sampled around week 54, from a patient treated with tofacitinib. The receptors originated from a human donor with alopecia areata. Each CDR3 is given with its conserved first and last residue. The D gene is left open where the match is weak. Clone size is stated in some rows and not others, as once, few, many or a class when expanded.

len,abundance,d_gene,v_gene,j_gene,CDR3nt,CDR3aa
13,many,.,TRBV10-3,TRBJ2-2,TGTGCCACCCAAGGACCGAACACCGGGGAGCTGTTTTTT,CATQGPNTGELFF
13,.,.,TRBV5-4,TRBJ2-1,TGTGCCAGCAGCCTGGGAGGGGGGCGTGAGCAGTTCTTC,CASSLGGGREQFF
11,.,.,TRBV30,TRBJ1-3,TGTGGAGGGGCCTCTGGAAACACCATATATTTT,CGGASGNTIYF
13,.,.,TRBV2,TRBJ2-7,TGTGCCAGCAGTGGGGCTGGGCCGAGCGAGCAGTACTTC,CASSGAGPSEQYF
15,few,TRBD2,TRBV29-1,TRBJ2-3,TGCAGCGTTGACAAGGTGGCGGGGGGCTGGGATACGCAGTATTTT,CSVDKVAGGWDTQYF
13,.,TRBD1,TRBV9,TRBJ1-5,TGTGCCAGCAGCGATACAGGGGGTCAGCCCCAGCATTTT,CASSDTGGQPQHF
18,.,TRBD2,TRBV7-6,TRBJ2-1,TGTGCCAGCAGCTTAGCGCCCCTCGGGCGGGGGGGCCTTAATGAGCAGTTCTTC,CASSLAPLGRGGLNEQFF
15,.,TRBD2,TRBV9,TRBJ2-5,TGTGCCAGCAGCGGATTAGCGGGGGGGCTGGAGACCCAGTACTTC,CASSGLAGGLETQYF
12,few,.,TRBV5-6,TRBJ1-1,TGTGCCAGCAGCTTGGAAGGGGGAGAAGCTTTCTTT,CASSLEGGEAFF
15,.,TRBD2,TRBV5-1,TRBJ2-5,TGCGCCAGCAGCTCGGCCGGGACTAGCGAAGAGACCCAGTACTTC,CASSSAGTSEETQYF
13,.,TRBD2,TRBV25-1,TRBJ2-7,TGTGCCAGCACGGGACTAGCGGGGGGTGAGCAGTACTTC,CASTGLAGGEQYF
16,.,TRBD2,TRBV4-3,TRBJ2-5,TGCGCCAGCAGCCAACACCCTAGCGGGGGTCAAGAGACCCAGTACTTC,CASSQHPSGGQETQYF
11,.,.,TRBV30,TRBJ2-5,TGTGCCTGGAATCAGGACAGCCAGCAGTACTTC,CAWNQDSQQYF
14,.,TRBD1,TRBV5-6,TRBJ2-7,TGTGCCAGCAGCCTGGGACAGGCCTCCTACGAGCAGTACTTC,CASSLGQASYEQYF
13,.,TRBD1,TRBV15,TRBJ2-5,TGTGCCACCAGCAAAGGGACAGAAGAGACCCAGTACTTC,CATSKGTEETQYF
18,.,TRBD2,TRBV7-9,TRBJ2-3,TGTGCCAGCAGCCGCATCCCAAGAAGCGGGGGGTTTGGAGATACGCAGTATTTT,CASSRIPRSGGFGDTQYF
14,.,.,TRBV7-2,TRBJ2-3,TGTGCCAGCGTCGTAGGGGGGATCACAGATACGCAGTATTTT,CASVVGGITDTQYF
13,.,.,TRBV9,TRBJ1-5,TGTGCCAGCAGCGTATTAGAAGGGCAGCCCCAGCATTTT,CASSVLEGQPQHF
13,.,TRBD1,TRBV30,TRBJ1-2,TGTGCCTGGAACACCGGGACAGTGACTGGCTACACCTTC,CAWNTGTVTGYTF
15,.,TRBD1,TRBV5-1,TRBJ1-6,TGCGCCAGCAGCGAAGGGACAGGTGCCAATTCACCCCTCCACTTT,CASSEGTGANSPLHF
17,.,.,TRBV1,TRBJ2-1,TGCACCAGCAGCCAAGCCCTTCTAGCGGGGCCCTACAATGAGCAGTTCTTC,CTSSQALLAGPYNEQFF
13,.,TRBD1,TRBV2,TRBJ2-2,TGTGCCAGCACCGGGACAGTGGGCGGGGAGCTGTTTTTT,CASTGTVGGELFF
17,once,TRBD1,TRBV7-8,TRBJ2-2,TGTGCCAGCAGCGCCCTGGGACAGGGCCTAAACACCGGGGAGCTGTTTTTT,CASSALGQGLNTGELFF
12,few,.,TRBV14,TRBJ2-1,TGTGCCAGCAGCCTGAGTACCATTGGGCAGTTCTTC,CASSLSTIGQFF
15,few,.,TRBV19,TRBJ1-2,TGTGCCAGTAGTATCCTCGGGGGACGGTCCTATGGCTACACCTTC,CASSILGGRSYGYTF
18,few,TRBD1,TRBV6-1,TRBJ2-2,TGTGCCAGCAGTGACCGGACAGGGGGCGCGGTGGGCACCGGGGAGCTGTTTTTT,CASSDRTGGAVGTGELFF
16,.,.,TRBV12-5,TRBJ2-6,TGTGCTAGTGGTTTGGTCTTGGGGTCCGGGGCCAACGTCCTGACTTTC,CASGLVLGSGANVLTF
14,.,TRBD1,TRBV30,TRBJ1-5,TGTGCCTGGAGTGGGGACAGTAGGAATCAGCCCCAGCATTTT,CAWSGDSRNQPQHF